The clone carrying this T cell receptor (beta chain) was seen more than once but under ten times. TCRdb re-analysed the RACE reads in MiXCR, keeping a single row per CDR3 protein. The repertoire includes fewer than 45,000 distinct CDR3 sequences, 12% of them detected once, and roughly 1.9% sits in the top ten. The sample is drawn from a study of human T cells and chemical hapten exposure. As for time point: pre-sensitization, week 0. Treatment of the sample: therapeutic diphenylcyclopropenone sensitization with weekly scalp DPC. Whole blood, unfractionated, served as the material for total RNA extraction. CDR1 and CDR2 from the germline V gene are SGHAT and FQNNGV. The CDR3 sequence is 15 residues long. The germline V and J ends were trimmed by 4 bases and 7 bases, with 17 bases remaining between them.

This receptor was obtained from a woman between 40 and 55 years old with alopecia areata. Some clones in this sample may be carry-over from other donors' samples. The sequencing used whole blood, collected in connection with sensitization to the hapten diphenylcyclopropenone (DPC). The chain links TRBV11-2 to TRBJ2-1; D not certain. CDR3 DNA: TGTGCCAGCAGCTCTTTGGCCGGACGAGGTAATGAGCAGTTCTTC. Encoded protein: CASSSLAGRGNEQFF.